This entry features one T cell receptor beta chain sequence. Its specificity is not known. The sample originates from a study of CXCR3-negative and CXCR3-positive naive CD8 T cells. Whole-study findings and limits: Compared with CXCR3-negative naive cells, CXCR3-positive naive cells showed more hydrophobic TRB CDR3s. Within a donor, both naive subsets shared TRBV-TRBJ usage, unlike memory cells.

The authors made the TRB cDNA libraries by 5' RACE using UMI labels. From its re-call of the 5' RACE reads, TCRdb lists each CDR3 protein once, without DNA. This listing includes tens of thousands of distinct CDR3 sequences. Naive CD8+ T cells displayed a CD45RO-CCR7+CD27+CD95- phenotype. The sequence was obtained from a human donor in good health. Some clones in this sample may be carry-over from other donors' samples. Sequencing used naive CXCR3- CD8+ T cells from blood. Regarding subset: CD45RO-CCR7+CD27+CD95- naive CD8+ T cells lacking CXCR3 (TNR3-).

CDR3 region: CASSSGQGPYEQYF. This sequence joins TRBV7-9 and TRBJ2-7; the D call of TRBD1 rests on TCRdb alone, since no DNA is present to check it. The CDR3 extends over 14 amino acids. Germline V gene lookup returns CDR1 SEHNR and CDR2 FQNEAQ (reference sequence).